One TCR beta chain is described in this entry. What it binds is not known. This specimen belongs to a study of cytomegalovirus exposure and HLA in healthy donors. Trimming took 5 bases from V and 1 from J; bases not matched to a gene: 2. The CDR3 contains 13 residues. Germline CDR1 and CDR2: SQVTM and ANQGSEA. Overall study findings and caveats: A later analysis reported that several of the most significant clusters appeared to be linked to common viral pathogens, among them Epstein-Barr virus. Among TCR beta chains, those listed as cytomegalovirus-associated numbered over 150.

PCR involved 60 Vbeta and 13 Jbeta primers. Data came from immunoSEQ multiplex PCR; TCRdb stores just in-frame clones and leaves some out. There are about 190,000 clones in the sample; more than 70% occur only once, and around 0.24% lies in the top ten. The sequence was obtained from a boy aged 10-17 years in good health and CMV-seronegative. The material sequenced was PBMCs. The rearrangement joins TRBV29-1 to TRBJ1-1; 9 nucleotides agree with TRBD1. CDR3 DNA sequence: TGCAGCGTTCCGGGACAGGGGAACACTGAAGCTTTCTTT. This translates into CSVPGQGNTEAFF. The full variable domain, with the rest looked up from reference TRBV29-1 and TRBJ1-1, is SAVISQKPSRDICQRGTSLTIQCQVDSQVTMMFWYRQQPGQSLTLIATANQGSEATYESGFVIDKFPISRPNLTFSTLTVSNMSPEDSSIYLCSVPGQGNTEAFFGQGTRLTVV.